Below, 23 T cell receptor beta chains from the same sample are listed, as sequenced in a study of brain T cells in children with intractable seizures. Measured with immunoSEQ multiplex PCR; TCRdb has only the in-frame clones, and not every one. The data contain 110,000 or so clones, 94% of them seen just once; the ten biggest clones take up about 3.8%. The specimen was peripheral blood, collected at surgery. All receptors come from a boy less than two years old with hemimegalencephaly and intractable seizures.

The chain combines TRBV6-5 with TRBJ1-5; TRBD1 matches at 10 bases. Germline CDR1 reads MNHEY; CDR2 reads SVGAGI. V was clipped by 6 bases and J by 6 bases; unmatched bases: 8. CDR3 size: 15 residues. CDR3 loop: CASRLGQGIGQPQHF. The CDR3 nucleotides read TGTGCCAGCAGGCTGGGACAGGGGATAGGTCAGCCCCAGCATTTT.

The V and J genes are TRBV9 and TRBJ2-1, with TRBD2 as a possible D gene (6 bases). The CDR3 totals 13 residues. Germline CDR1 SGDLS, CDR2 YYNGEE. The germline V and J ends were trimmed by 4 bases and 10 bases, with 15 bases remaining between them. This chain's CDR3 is CASSPGGMLEQFF. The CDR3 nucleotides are TGTGCCAGCAGCCCAGGAGGGATGCTGGAGCAGTTCTTC.

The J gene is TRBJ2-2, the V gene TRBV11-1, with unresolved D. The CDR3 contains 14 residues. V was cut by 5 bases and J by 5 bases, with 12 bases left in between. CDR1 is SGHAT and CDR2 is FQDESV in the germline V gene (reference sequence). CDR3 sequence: CASSPRAKTGELFF. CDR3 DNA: TGTGCCAGCAGCCCTCGAGCTAAGACCGGGGAGCTGTTTTTT.

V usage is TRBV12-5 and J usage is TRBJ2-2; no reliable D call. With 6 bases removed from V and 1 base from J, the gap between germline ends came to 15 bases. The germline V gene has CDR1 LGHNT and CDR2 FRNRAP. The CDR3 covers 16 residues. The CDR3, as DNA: TGTGCTAGTGGGTTTAGGGAATTGGGGAACACCGGGGAGCTGTTTTTT. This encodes CASGFRELGNTGELFF.

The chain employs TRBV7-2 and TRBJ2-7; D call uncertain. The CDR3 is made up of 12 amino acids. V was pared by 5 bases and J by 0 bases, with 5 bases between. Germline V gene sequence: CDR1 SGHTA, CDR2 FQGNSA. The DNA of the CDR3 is TGTGCCAGCAGCGAGAGCTCCTACGAGCAGTACTTC. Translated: CASSESSYEQYF.

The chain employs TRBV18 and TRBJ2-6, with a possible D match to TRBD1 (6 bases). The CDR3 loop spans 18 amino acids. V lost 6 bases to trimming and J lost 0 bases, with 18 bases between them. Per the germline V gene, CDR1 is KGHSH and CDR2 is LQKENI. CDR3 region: CASSQVGASGSGANVLTF. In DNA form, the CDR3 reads TGTGCCAGCTCCCAGGTGGGGGCCTCTGGCTCTGGGGCCAACGTCCTGACTTTC.

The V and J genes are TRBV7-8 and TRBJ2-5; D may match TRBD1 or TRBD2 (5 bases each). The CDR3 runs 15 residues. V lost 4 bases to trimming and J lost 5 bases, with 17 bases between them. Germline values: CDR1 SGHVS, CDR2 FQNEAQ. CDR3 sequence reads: CASSYPGPRRETQYF. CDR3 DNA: TGTGCCAGCAGCTACCCGGGGCCCCGGCGGGAGACCCAGTACTTC.

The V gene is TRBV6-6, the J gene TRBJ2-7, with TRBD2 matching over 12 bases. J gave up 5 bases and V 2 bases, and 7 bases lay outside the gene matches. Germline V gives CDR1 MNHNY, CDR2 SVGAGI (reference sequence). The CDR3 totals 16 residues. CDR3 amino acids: CASSYRASGRANEQYF. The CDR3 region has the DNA TGTGCCAGCAGTTACCGGGCTAGCGGGAGGGCCAACGAGCAGTACTTC.

This chain's CDR3 is CASMQGLGNTIYF. CDR3 nucleotides: TGTGCCAGCATGCAGGGGTTGGGAAACACCATATATTTT. The V gene is TRBV7-9, the J gene TRBJ1-3; possible D gene TRBD1, 6 bases. The CDR3 spans 13 residues. The germline CDR1 and CDR2 sequences are SEHNR and FQNEAQ (reference sequence). Trimming shortened V by 7 bases and J by 4 bases, and 11 bases separated the two germline ends. The entire variable domain, with the rest obtained from reference TRBV7-9 and TRBJ1-3, is as follows: DTGVSQNPRHKITKRGQNVTFRCDPISEHNRLYWYRQTLGQGPEFLTYFQNEAQLEKSRLLSDRFSAERPKGSFSTLEIQRTEQGDSAMYLCASMQGLGNTIYFGEGSWLTVV.

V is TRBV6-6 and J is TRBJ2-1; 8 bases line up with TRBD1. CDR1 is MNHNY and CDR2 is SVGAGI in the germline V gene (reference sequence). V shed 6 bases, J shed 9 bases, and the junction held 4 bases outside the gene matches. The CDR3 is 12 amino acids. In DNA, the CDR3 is TGTGCCAGCAGACCTGACAGGGGTGAGCAGTTCTTC. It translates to CASRPDRGEQFF.

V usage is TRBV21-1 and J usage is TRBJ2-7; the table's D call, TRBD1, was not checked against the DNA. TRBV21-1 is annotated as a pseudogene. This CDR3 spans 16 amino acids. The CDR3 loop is CASSLVGQGFFYEQYF. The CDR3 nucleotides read TGTGCCAGCAGCCTAGTAGGACAGGGTTTTTTTTACGAGCAGTACTTC.

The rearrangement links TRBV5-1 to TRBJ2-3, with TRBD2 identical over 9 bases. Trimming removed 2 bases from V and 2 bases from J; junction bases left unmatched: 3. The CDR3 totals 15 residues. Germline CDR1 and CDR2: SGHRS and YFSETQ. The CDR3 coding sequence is TGCGCCAGCAGCTTACGACTAGCGGCCACAGATACGCAGTATTTT. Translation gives CASSLRLAATDTQYF.

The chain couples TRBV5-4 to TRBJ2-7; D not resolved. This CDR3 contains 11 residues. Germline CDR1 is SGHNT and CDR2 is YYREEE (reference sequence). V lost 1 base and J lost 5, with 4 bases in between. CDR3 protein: CASSLLDEQYF. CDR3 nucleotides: TGTGCCAGCAGCTTGCTGGACGAGCAGTACTTC.

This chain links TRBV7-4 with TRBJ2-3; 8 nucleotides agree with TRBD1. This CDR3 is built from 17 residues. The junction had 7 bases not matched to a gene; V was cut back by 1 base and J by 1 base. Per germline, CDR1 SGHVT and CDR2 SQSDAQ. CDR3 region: CASSLDGTGFRTDTQYF. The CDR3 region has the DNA TGTGCCAGCAGCTTAGATGGGACAGGTTTTCGCACAGATACGCAGTATTTT.

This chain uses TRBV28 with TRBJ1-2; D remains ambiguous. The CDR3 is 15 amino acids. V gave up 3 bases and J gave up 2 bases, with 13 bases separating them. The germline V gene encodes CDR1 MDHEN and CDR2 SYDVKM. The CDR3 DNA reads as TGTGCCAGCAGTTTTTGGGCCTCGGGGAACTATGGCTACACCTTC. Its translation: CASSFWASGNYGYTF.

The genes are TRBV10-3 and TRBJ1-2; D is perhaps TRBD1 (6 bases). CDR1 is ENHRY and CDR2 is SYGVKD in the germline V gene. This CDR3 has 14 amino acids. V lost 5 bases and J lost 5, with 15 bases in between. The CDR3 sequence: CAISLKGGGYGYTF. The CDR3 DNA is TGTGCCATCAGTTTGAAGGGGGGCGGGTATGGCTACACCTTC.

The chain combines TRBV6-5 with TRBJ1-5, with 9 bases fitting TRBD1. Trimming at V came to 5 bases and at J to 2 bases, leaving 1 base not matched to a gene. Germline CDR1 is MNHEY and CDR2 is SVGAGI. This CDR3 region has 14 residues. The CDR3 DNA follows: TGTGCCAGCAGTCGACAGGGGGGCAATCAGCCCCAGCATTTT. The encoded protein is CASSRQGGNQPQHF.

CDR3: CASSLSGGVHYEQFF. In DNA form, the CDR3 reads TGTGCCAGCAGTCTGTCCGGGGGAGTACATTATGAGCAGTTCTTC. The chain employs TRBV27 and TRBJ2-1; TRBD2 might be the D (6 bases). Germline loops: CDR1 MNHEY, CDR2 SMNVEV (reference sequence). V dropped 5 bases and J dropped 8 bases, with 19 bases sitting between them. The CDR3 runs 15 residues.

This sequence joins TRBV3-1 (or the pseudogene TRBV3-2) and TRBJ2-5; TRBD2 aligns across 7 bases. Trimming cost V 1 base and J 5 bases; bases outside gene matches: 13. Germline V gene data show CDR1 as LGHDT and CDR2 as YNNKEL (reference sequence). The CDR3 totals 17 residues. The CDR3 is CASSQVRLAEEGETQYF. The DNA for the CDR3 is TGTGCCAGCAGCCAAGTCAGGCTAGCGGAGGAGGGGGAGACCCAGTACTTC.

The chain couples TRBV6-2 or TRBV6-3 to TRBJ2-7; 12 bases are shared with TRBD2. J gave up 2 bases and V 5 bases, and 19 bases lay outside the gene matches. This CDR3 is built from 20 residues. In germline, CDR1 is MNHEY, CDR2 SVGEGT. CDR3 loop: CASSGTGNPTSGSLPYEQYF. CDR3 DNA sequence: TGTGCCAGCAGTGGGACAGGGAATCCGACTAGCGGGAGCCTACCCTACGAGCAGTACTTC.

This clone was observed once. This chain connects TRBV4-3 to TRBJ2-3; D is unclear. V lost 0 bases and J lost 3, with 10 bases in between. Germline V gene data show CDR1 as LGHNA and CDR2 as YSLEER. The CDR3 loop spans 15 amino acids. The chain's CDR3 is CASSQEPTSTDTQYF. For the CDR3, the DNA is TGCGCCAGCAGCCAAGAACCGACCTCTACAGATACGCAGTATTTT.

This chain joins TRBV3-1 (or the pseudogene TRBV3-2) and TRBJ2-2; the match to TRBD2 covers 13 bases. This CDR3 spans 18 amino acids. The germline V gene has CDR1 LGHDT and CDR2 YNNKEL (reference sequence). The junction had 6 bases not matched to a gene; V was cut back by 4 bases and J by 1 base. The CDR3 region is CASSRLAGGLENTGELFF. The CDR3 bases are TGTGCCAGCAGCCGACTAGCGGGAGGTTTGGAGAACACCGGGGAGCTGTTTTTT.

The CDR3 DNA sequence: TGTGCCACCAGCAGCGTTGAAGAGACCCAGTACTTC. Translating it yields CATSSVEETQYF. The chain joins TRBV24-1 to TRBJ2-5; the D is unclear. Germline V gene data show CDR1 as KGHDR and CDR2 as SFDVKD. This CDR3 is 12 amino acids long. The germline V and J ends were trimmed by 7 bases and 3 bases, with 8 bases remaining between them.